Following are 23 T cell receptor beta chains from one sample sequenced in a study of blood T cell repertoires in COVID-19. Produced via immunoSEQ multiplex PCR; TCRdb's table is partial and in-frame only. The data hold about 56,000 clones, with approximately 78% observed a single time. Source material: peripheral blood. The source of these receptors is a woman of 80 years or more with acute or convalescent COVID-19.

The rearrangement uses TRBV9 and TRBJ2-3, with TRBD2 matching over 9 bases. V lost 5 bases and J lost 8; bases outside the gene matches: 12. The CDR3 runs to 15 residues. Germline V lookup: CDR1 SGDLS, CDR2 YYNGEE. The CDR3 sequence: CASSNVPGLAGTQYF. The CDR3 DNA follows: TGTGCCAGCAGTAACGTCCCGGGACTAGCTGGTACGCAGTATTTT.

This chain joins TRBV2 and TRBJ2-3, with 10 positions matching TRBD2. Germline values: CDR1 SNHLY, CDR2 FYNNEI. V was clipped by 2 bases and J by 4 bases; unmatched bases: 3. The length of the CDR3 is 15 residues. The CDR3 loop reads CASSELAGVPDTQYF. The CDR3 DNA reads TGTGCCAGCAGTGAACTAGCGGGAGTCCCAGATACGCAGTATTTT.

This rearrangement joins TRBV12-3 or TRBV12-4 to TRBJ2-7; D is undetermined. With 3 bases removed from V and 3 bases from J, the gap between germline ends came to 9 bases. The CDR3 runs 13 residues. The CDR3 DNA follows: TGTGCCAGCAGTTTGAGGTTCAACTACGAGCAGTACTTC. Translating it yields CASSLRFNYEQYF.

This chain uses TRBV14 with TRBJ1-1; possible D gene TRBD1, 6 bases. V lost 0 bases to trimming and J lost 4 bases, with 15 bases between them. Germline V lookup: CDR1 SGHDN, CDR2 FVKESK. CDR3 length: 16 residues. CDR3 in amino acids: CASSQDWGGVSTEAFF. CDR3 coding DNA: TGTGCCAGCAGCCAAGATTGGGGGGGCGTAAGCACTGAAGCTTTCTTT. The variable domain in full, completed from reference TRBV14 and TRBJ1-1, reads EAGVTQFPSHSVIEKGQTVTLRCDPISGHDNLYWYRRVMGKEIKFLLHFVKESKQDESGMPNNRFLAERTGGTYSTLKVQPAELEDSGVYFCASSQDWGGVSTEAFFGQGTRLTVV.

CDR3 coding DNA: TGTGCCAGCAGCCAAGACAGGTATCAAAACAATAACTATGGCTACACCTTC. It is translated as CASSQDRYQNNNYGYTF. J is TRBJ1-2 and V is TRBV4-2; D is ambiguous. V shed 0 bases and J shed 1 base, with 15 bases lying between them. This CDR3 spans 17 amino acids. CDR1 is LGHNA, CDR2 YNFKEQ, per germline.

The genes are TRBV12-3 or TRBV12-4 and TRBJ1-2; 7 bases align to TRBD1. J lost 5 bases, V lost 1 base, and 1 base had no gene match. The CDR3 extends over 13 amino acids. The DNA of the CDR3 is TGTGCCAGCAGTTTAGGACAGGGTTATGGCTACACCTTC. Translating gives CASSLGQGYGYTF.

This sequence joins TRBV3-1 (or the pseudogene TRBV3-2) and TRBJ2-7, with 11 bases lining up with TRBD1. The germline V gene has CDR1 LGHDT and CDR2 YNNKEL (reference sequence). The CDR3 consists of 14 residues. Trimming removed 3 bases from V and 10 bases from J; junction bases left unmatched: 8. For the CDR3, the DNA is TGTGCCAGCAGCCACCTGGGACAGGGGGGTTATCAGTACTTC. Protein: CASSHLGQGGYQYF.

The rearrangement links TRBV15 to TRBJ1-2; no firm D call. The CDR3 is 13 residues long. The V gene lost 7 bases and the J gene lost 2 bases, with 11 bases spanning the gap. Germline CDR1 reads LNHNV; CDR2 reads YYDKDF (reference sequence). The CDR3 DNA is TGTGCCACCACATCAACGGGGAACTATGGCTACACCTTC. As protein: CATTSTGNYGYTF.

This chain joins TRBV6-6 and TRBJ2-7, with 9 bases fitting TRBD1. After removal of 6 bases from V and 3 bases from J, the junction contained 6 bases not matched to a gene. CDR1 MNHNY and CDR2 SVGAGI come from the germline V gene (reference sequence). The CDR3 has 14 amino acids. CDR3 coding DNA: TGTGCCAGCAGCGGGGGACAGGGCCACTACGAGCAGTACTTC. Its protein is CASSGGQGHYEQYF.

The V call is TRBV5-1, the J call TRBJ1-1; weak D call: TRBD1 (6 bases). V lost 0 bases, J lost 5 bases, and 14 bases lay in between. CDR3 length: 15 residues. In germline, CDR1 is SGHRS, CDR2 YFSETQ. CDR3 coding DNA: TGCGCCAGCAGCTTGGCGGGGGGGCACGGGACTGAAGCTTTCTTT. This translates into CASSLAGGHGTEAFF.

This clone was observed a handful of times. The chain employs TRBV19 and TRBJ2-5; 9 bases are shared with TRBD2. The V gene end was trimmed by 1 base and the J gene end by 1 base; junction bases not matched to a gene: 4. The CDR3 sequence is 16 residues long. CDR1 LNHDA and CDR2 SQIVND come from the germline V gene (reference sequence). The CDR3 loop is CASSIVLAGLQETQYF. For the CDR3, the DNA is TGTGCCAGTAGTATAGTGCTAGCGGGACTCCAAGAGACCCAGTACTTC.

The chain uses TRBV2 and TRBJ1-1, with no clear D. Germline V lookup: CDR1 SNHLY, CDR2 FYNNEI. V shed 6 bases and J shed 1 base, with 15 bases lying between them. This CDR3 is 15 amino acids long. The CDR3 region has the DNA TGTGCCAGCAGGCTTCCCCCCTCAGGGAACACTGAAGCTTTCTTT. Translation gives CASRLPPSGNTEAFF.

The chain is built from TRBV27 and TRBJ2-3; TRBD1 agrees at 7 bases. The CDR3 covers 14 residues. With 2 bases clipped from V and 3 bases from J, the junction kept 2 bases outside the gene matches. Germline CDR1 MNHEY, CDR2 SMNVEV (reference sequence). The CDR3 DNA reads as TGTGCCAGCAGTTTAAAACAGGGGACAGATACGCAGTATTTT. Its protein is CASSLKQGTDTQYF.

The chain uses TRBV27 and TRBJ2-7, with D possibly TRBD1 on 5 matching bases. V dropped 5 bases and J dropped 6 bases, with 11 bases sitting between them. The CDR3 has 12 amino acids. Germline values: CDR1 MNHEY, CDR2 SMNVEV (reference sequence). This chain's CDR3 is CASSPLQGEQYF. The CDR3 bases are TGTGCCAGCAGTCCCCTCCAGGGCGAGCAGTACTTC.

The V call is TRBV5-1, the J call TRBJ2-7; 14 bases agree with TRBD2. J gave up 3 bases and V 3 bases, and 2 bases lay outside the gene matches. This CDR3 region has 15 residues. CDR1 SGHRS and CDR2 YFSETQ come from the germline V gene. CDR3 nucleotides: TGCGCCAGCAGCTCGGGACTAGCGGGAGTCTACGAGCAGTACTTC. As protein: CASSSGLAGVYEQYF. Filled out from reference TRBV5-1 and TRBJ2-7, the complete variable domain reads KAGVTQTPRYLIKTRGQQVTLSCSPISGHRSVSWYQQTPGQGLQFLFEYFSETQRNKGNFPGRFSGRQFSNSRSEMNVSTLELGDSALYLCASSSGLAGVYEQYFGPGTRLTVT.

The chain couples TRBV14 to TRBJ1-1; D gene ambiguous. The CDR3 consists of 13 residues. V was shortened by 8 bases and J by 0 bases, with 10 bases between the two germline ends. The germline V gene has CDR1 SGHDN and CDR2 FVKESK. Written as DNA, the CDR3 is TGTGCCAGCTCTGAACTTATGAACACTGAAGCTTTCTTT. Protein product: CASSELMNTEAFF.

This chain connects TRBV4-2 to TRBJ2-5, with TRBD2 matching over 9 bases. CDR1 and CDR2 from the germline V gene are LGHNA and YNFKEQ. V dropped 4 bases and J dropped 4; count of bases not matched to a gene: 1. The CDR3 runs 13 residues. CDR3 nucleotide sequence: TGTGCCAGCAGCCCAGCGGGGGGAGAGACCCAGTACTTC. This codes for CASSPAGGETQYF.

The V and J genes are TRBV4-1 and TRBJ2-5; 10 bases map to TRBD1. V lost 4 bases to trimming and J lost 5 bases; unmatched junction nucleotides: 7. This CDR3 spans 15 amino acids. Germline CDR1 MGHRA, CDR2 YSYEKL. DNA for the CDR3: TGCGCCAGCAGCCCCGGACAGGGGGGGGGTGAGACCCAGTACTTC. This encodes CASSPGQGGGETQYF.

The rearrangement links TRBV5-6 to TRBJ1-2; maybe TRBD1 (6 bases). The CDR3 runs to 14 residues. Trimming took off 4 bases at V and 3 bases at J, with 13 bases between the two ends. Germline CDR1 SGHDT, CDR2 YYEEEE. This chain's CDR3 is CASSMDRIYYGYTF. The CDR3 nucleotides read TGTGCCAGCAGCATGGACAGAATCTACTATGGCTACACCTTC. Using reference TRBV5-6 and TRBJ1-2 for the parts outside the CDR3, the full variable domain is DAGVTQSPTHLIKTRGQQVTLRCSPKSGHDTVSWYQQALGQGPQFIFQYYEEEERQRGNFPDRFSGHQFPNYSSELNVNALLLGDSALYLCASSMDRIYYGYTFGSGTRLTVV.

The chain links TRBV19 to TRBJ2-7; 7 bases are shared with TRBD1. The CDR3 length is 15 residues. Germline CDR1 LNHDA, CDR2 SQIVND (reference sequence). Losses at the gene ends were 2 bases for V and 4 bases for J; bases not matched to a gene: 8. The CDR3 DNA is TGTGCCAGTAGTATACTGAACAGGGGAAGATACGAGCAGTACTTC. Protein: CASSILNRGRYEQYF.

This clone was observed once. The chain employs TRBV19 and TRBJ2-5; D is undetermined. Deletions cut 5 bases from V and 5 bases from J, with 12 bases between. Per the germline V gene, CDR1 is LNHDA and CDR2 is SQIVND (reference sequence). This CDR3 region has 13 residues. The DNA of the CDR3 is TGTGCCAGTAGTGGGTCGTACGGGGAGACCCAGTACTTC. Its protein product is CASSGSYGETQYF.

V and J are TRBV6-5 and TRBJ1-5, with D possibly matching TRBD1 (5 bases). From germline, CDR1 is MNHEY and CDR2 SVGAGI. V lost 6 bases to trimming and J lost 7 bases, with 16 bases between them. CDR3 length equals 14 residues. For the CDR3, the DNA is TGTGCCAGCAGGGATACAGGAATAGAACAGCCCCAGCATTTT. Protein: CASRDTGIEQPQHF.

The V gene is TRBV15, the J gene TRBJ2-2; 10 nucleotides line up with TRBD1. The CDR3 spans 16 residues. Germline loops: CDR1 LNHNV, CDR2 YYDKDF (reference sequence). J lost 7 bases, V lost 0 bases, and 5 bases had no gene match. CDR3 sequence reads: CATSRDGGTGVGELFF. CDR3 nucleotide sequence: TGTGCCACCAGCAGAGATGGGGGGACAGGGGTCGGGGAGCTGTTTTTT.